Following are 23 T cell receptor beta chains from one sample sequenced in a study of CD8 T cells in ankylosing spondylitis. TCRdb reprocessed the 5' RACE reads with MiXCR, giving one entry per CDR3 protein. Among about 340,000 distinct CDR3 sequences, over 12% were seen once, and the ten largest hold about 1.1%. The source material was blood, either unsorted or a sorted T cell fraction (not recorded which). The receptors shown here come from a male donor with ankylosing spondylitis or in good health (not recorded which).

The chain joins TRBV5-1 to TRBJ2-2; TRBD2 is a possible D gene (6 bases). V was pared by 4 bases and J by 6 bases, with 10 bases between. The CDR3 has 13 residues. Germline-derived CDR1 and CDR2 are SGHRS and YFSETQ. CDR3 in amino acids: CASSLGSPGELFF. CDR3 nucleotides: TGCGCCAGCAGCCTCGGGAGCCCCGGGGAGCTGTTTTTT. Based on the CDR3 plus reference TRBV5-1 and TRBJ2-2, the full variable domain is KAGVTQTPRYLIKTRGQQVTLSCSPISGHRSVSWYQQTPGQGLQFLFEYFSETQRNKGNFPGRFSGRQFSNSRSEMNVSTLELGDSALYLCASSLGSPGELFFGEGSRLTVL.

The rearrangement links TRBV7-9 to TRBJ2-3; D possibly corresponds to TRBD2 (6 bases). Germline CDR1 is SEHNR and CDR2 is FQNEAQ (reference sequence). The CDR3 has 15 residues. V lost 4 bases and J lost 6, with 17 bases in between. The CDR3 region is CASSSLAGTGDTQYF. The CDR3 DNA follows: TGTGCCAGCAGCTCCCTTGCGGGAACTGGGGATACGCAGTATTTT.

The chain uses TRBV12-3 or TRBV12-4 and TRBJ1-4, with 10 bases aligning to TRBD1. With V trimmed by 5 bases and J by 8 bases, 8 bases remained unmatched. The CDR3 totals 15 residues. The CDR3 region has the DNA TGTGCCAGCAGTCCGCCGGGACAGGGGAGAGAAAAACTGTTTTTT. Residues: CASSPPGQGREKLFF.

The V call is TRBV3-1, the J call TRBJ2-1; D remains ambiguous. CDR1 is LGHDT, CDR2 YNNKEL, per germline (reference sequence). The V end lost 0 bases, the J end lost 2 bases, and 8 bases lay between the germline ends. The CDR3 is made up of 15 amino acids. CDR3 amino acids: CASSQELSAYNEQFF. CDR3 DNA sequence: TGTGCCAGCAGCCAAGAATTGTCAGCCTACAATGAGCAGTTCTTC.

This clonotype was recorded at least ten times. This chain uses TRBV5-1 with TRBJ1-2; 9 nucleotides match TRBD1. Trimming cost V 0 bases and J 4 bases; bases outside gene matches: 4. Germline-derived CDR1 and CDR2 are SGHRS and YFSETQ. The CDR3 totals 15 residues. The CDR3 DNA is TGCGCCAGCAGCTTGGAGGGACAGGGCTTCTATGGCTACACCTTC. Encoded protein: CASSLEGQGFYGYTF.

This clonotype was observed a few times. The chain links TRBV7-2 to TRBJ1-1, with 7 nucleotides matching TRBD1. CDR1 is SGHTA, CDR2 FQGNSA, per germline. The CDR3 has 13 amino acids. V dropped 6 bases and J dropped 10; count of bases not matched to a gene: 11. CDR3: CASRSSGTASAFF. The CDR3, as DNA: TGTGCCAGCAGGTCCTCCGGGACAGCCTCAGCTTTCTTT. The full variable domain, its missing parts supplied by reference TRBV7-2 and TRBJ1-1, is GAGVSQSPSNKVTEKGKDVELRCDPISGHTALYWYRQSLGQGLEFLIYFQGNSAPDKSGLPSDRFSAERTGGSVSTLTIQRTQQEDSAVYLCASRSSGTASAFFGQGTRLTVV.

This clonotype has a handful of counts. The rearrangement uses TRBV20-1 and TRBJ2-3; possibly TRBD1 for D (6 bases). CDR1 and CDR2 (germline): DFQATT, SNEGSKA (reference sequence). The CDR3 has 16 amino acids. Trimming took 5 bases from V and 5 from J, leaving 23 bases between them. The CDR3 nucleotides are TGCAGTGCTCCCCACCGGGGCAGGGGACGTGAAGATACGCAGTATTTT. It specifies CSAPHRGRGREDTQYF.

At least ten counts were recorded for this clonotype. Sequence at one end of the junction differs from germline and may be a read error. The rearrangement uses TRBV5-1 and TRBJ1-1; the D is unclear. CDR1 and CDR2 from the germline V gene are SGHRS and YFSETQ. This CDR3 has 13 amino acids. CDR3 amino acids: CASSFAENTEAFF. The CDR3 DNA reads TGTGCCAGCAGCTTTGCAGAGAACACTGAAGCTTTCTTT. Looking up the rest from reference TRBV5-1 and TRBJ1-1 gives the full variable domain: KAGVTQTPRYLIKTRGQQVTLSCSPISGHRSVSWYQQTPGQGLQFLFEYFSETQRNKGNFPGRFSGRQFSNSRSEMNVSTLELGDSALYLCASSFAENTEAFFGQGTRLTVV.

V and J are TRBV12-3 or TRBV12-4 and TRBJ2-1; D possibly matches TRBD1 or TRBD2 (5 bases each). This CDR3 contains 12 residues. V lost 7 bases to trimming and J lost 10 bases, with 14 bases between them. Here the CDR3 reads CASTSSRDEQFF. DNA of the CDR3: TGTGCCAGCACCTCCAGCAGGGACGAGCAGTTCTTC.

This clonotype occurred a few times. The rearrangement links TRBV7-2 to TRBJ2-5; unclear D gene. The V and J ends lost 6 bases and 7 bases respectively, with 12 bases between them. The germline CDR1 and CDR2 sequences are SGHTA and FQGNSA. CDR3 length: 12 amino acids. CDR3: CASSLNSGTQYF. The CDR3 nucleotides are TGTGCCAGCAGTTTGAACTCGGGGACCCAGTACTTC. Full variable domain (rest looked up from reference TRBV7-2 and TRBJ2-5): GAGVSQSPSNKVTEKGKDVELRCDPISGHTALYWYRQSLGQGLEFLIYFQGNSAPDKSGLPSDRFSAERTGGSVSTLTIQRTQQEDSAVYLCASSLNSGTQYFGPGTRLLVL.

Note on this clonotype: A much bigger clone sits one base away, suggesting this may be a read error. The genes are TRBV2 and TRBJ2-5, with D tentatively TRBD1 (6 bases). Germline assignment: CDR1 SNHLY and CDR2 FYNNEI. CDR3 size: 19 residues. In DNA form, the CDR3 reads TGTGCCTGCAGTTTAGAGGTGTCCGCGCGAAGTACAGGGAAAGAGACCCAGTACTTC. Encoded protein: CACSLEVSARSTGKETQYF.

This clonotype was counted between two and nine times. The chain employs TRBV5-1 and TRBJ2-3; 10 bases are shared with TRBD2. Germline V gene sequence: CDR1 SGHRS, CDR2 YFSETQ. The CDR3 is made up of 16 amino acids. V was pared by 0 bases and J by 2 bases, with 3 bases of the junction left unmatched. The CDR3 sequence: CASSLAGLAVTDTQYF. Written as DNA, the CDR3 is TGCGCCAGCAGCTTGGCCGGACTAGCGGTCACAGATACGCAGTATTTT.

The rearrangement joins TRBV12-3 or TRBV12-4 to TRBJ1-2; D uncertain. The CDR3 consists of 14 residues. V was trimmed by 2 bases and J by 4 bases, leaving 11 bases between them. CDR3 DNA: TGTGCCAGCAGTTTAAGTCCGCCGGGCTATGGCTACACCTTC. Encoded protein: CASSLSPPGYGYTF.

This clonotype was counted many times. The CDR3 DNA sequence: TGTGCCAGCAGCCTGACAGCTACCGGGGAGCTGTTTTTT. The encoded protein is CASSLTATGELFF. The chain couples TRBV7-6 to TRBJ2-2, with D possibly being TRBD1 (5 bases). The CDR3 contains 13 residues. Trimming took 5 bases from V and 5 from J, leaving 9 bases between them. CDR1 is SGHVS and CDR2 is FNYEAQ in the germline V gene. Drawing the rest from reference TRBV7-6 and TRBJ2-2, the complete variable domain is GAGVSQSPRYKVTKRGQDVALRCDPISGHVSLYWYRQALGQGPEFLTYFNYEAQQDKSGLPNDRFSAERPEGSISTLTIQRTEQRDSAMYRCASSLTATGELFFGEGSRLTVL.

This clonotype has just a few counts. The chain is built from TRBV6-1 and TRBJ1-1; D possibly corresponds to TRBD1 (6 bases). V dropped 5 bases and J dropped 5 bases, with 18 bases sitting between them. CDR3 length: 15 amino acids. Germline V gene sequence: CDR1 MNHNS, CDR2 SASEGT. As DNA, the CDR3 is TGTGCCAGCAGTCCCCGGTTTACAGGGATTACTGAAGCTTTCTTT. Protein sequence: CASSPRFTGITEAFF.

Ten or more counts support this clonotype. The V call is TRBV5-1, the J call TRBJ1-5; D may be TRBD1 (5 bases). With 4 bases removed from V and 4 bases from J, the gap between germline ends came to 9 bases. This CDR3 comprises 13 residues. Germline CDR1 is SGHRS and CDR2 is YFSETQ. The CDR3 DNA reads TGCGCCAGCAGCGTGGACACGAATCAGCCCCAGCATTTT. Translating gives CASSVDTNQPQHF. Variable domain in full (rest from reference TRBV5-1 and TRBJ1-5): KAGVTQTPRYLIKTRGQQVTLSCSPISGHRSVSWYQQTPGQGLQFLFEYFSETQRNKGNFPGRFSGRQFSNSRSEMNVSTLELGDSALYLCASSVDTNQPQHFGDGTRLSIL.

This clonotype occurred a few times. The gene calls are TRBV27 and TRBJ1-4; 10 bases are a match to TRBD1. Germline V gene lookup returns CDR1 MNHEY and CDR2 SMNVEV (reference sequence). The junction had 11 bases not matched to a gene; V was cut back by 3 bases and J by 1 base. This CDR3 has 19 residues. Here the CDR3 DNA reads TGTGCCAGCAGTTTGCGCCGGGACAGGGGCATGGTAACTAATGAAAAACTGTTTTTT. The encoded protein is CASSLRRDRGMVTNEKLFF.

As for this clonotype: This sequence may be a read error, since a much larger clone differs from it by one base. The CDR3 DNA sequence: TGCGCCAGCAGCATGACAGGGACTGAAGCTTTCTTT. This gives the protein CASSMTGTEAFF. The V and J genes are TRBV5-1 and TRBJ1-1; 7 bases align to TRBD1. J gave up 5 bases and V 4 bases, and 2 bases lay outside the gene matches. The CDR3 is 12 residues long. CDR1 is SGHRS, CDR2 YFSETQ, per germline.

The J gene is TRBJ2-5, the V gene TRBV5-1; 9 nucleotides agree with TRBD1. The CDR3 sequence is 15 residues long. Germline values: CDR1 SGHRS, CDR2 YFSETQ. J was trimmed by 5 bases and V by 0 bases; bases with no gene match: 5. The CDR3 nucleotides read TGCGCCAGCAGCTTGGGACAGGGGGGGAAGGAGACCCAGTACTTC. This codes for CASSLGQGGKETQYF. Based on the CDR3 plus reference TRBV5-1 and TRBJ2-5, the full variable domain is KAGVTQTPRYLIKTRGQQVTLSCSPISGHRSVSWYQQTPGQGLQFLFEYFSETQRNKGNFPGRFSGRQFSNSRSEMNVSTLELGDSALYLCASSLGQGGKETQYFGPGTRLLVL.

This clonotype appeared a few times. CDR3 sequence: CASSLGTERYEQYF. The DNA for the CDR3 is TGTGCCAGCAGCTTAGGGACAGAGCGCTACGAGCAGTACTTC. The gene calls are TRBV11-2 and TRBJ2-7, with a weak D call TRBD1 (6 bases). Germline V lookup: CDR1 SGHAT, CDR2 FQNNGV. Trimming removed 1 base from V and 3 bases from J, with 10 bases in between. CDR3 length: 14 residues.

The genes are TRBV12-3 or TRBV12-4 and TRBJ2-5; 12 bases line up with TRBD2. The V segment lost 9 bases and the J segment 3 bases; nucleotides outside the gene matches: 11. This CDR3 is built from 16 residues. The CDR3 spells CASSQGLAGGEETQYF. The CDR3 DNA reads TGTGCCAGTTCCCAGGGGCTAGCGGGGGGGGAAGAGACCCAGTACTTC.

This clonotype was picked up many times. The rearrangement links TRBV12-3 or TRBV12-4 to TRBJ2-2; D possibly corresponds to TRBD1 (6 bases). CDR3 length: 12 residues. Between the trimmed V and J ends, which lost 6 bases and 11 bases, there was a span of 13 bases. The CDR3 sequence: CASSVTGRELFF. CDR3 nucleotides: TGTGCCAGCAGCGTTACAGGGAGAGAGCTGTTTTTT.

This clonotype was counted many times. J is TRBJ1-1 and V is TRBV7-9; a weak D match, TRBD1 (6 bases). This CDR3 is built from 12 residues. V lost 6 bases and J lost 1, with 6 bases in between. The germline V gene encodes CDR1 SEHNR and CDR2 FQNEAQ (reference sequence). The CDR3 loop reads CASRQGNTEAFF. CDR3 sequence (DNA): TGTGCCAGCAGACAGGGGAACACTGAAGCTTTCTTT.